The 24 T cell receptor beta chains in this list originate from one sample, sequenced in a study of T cell responses to AZD1222 COVID-19 vaccine. Here immunoSEQ multiplex PCR was the method, and the copy in TCRdb shows in-frame clones only, minus some. This table has approximately 180,000 clones, 90% to 95% appearing once. The sample in question was peripheral blood, obtained 28 days after the second dose of the MenACWY control vaccine. The receptors were gathered from an adult who received the MenACWY meningococcal vaccine as a control.

J is TRBJ1-1 and V is TRBV19; D unclear. Per the germline V gene, CDR1 is LNHDA and CDR2 is SQIVND (reference sequence). The CDR3 spans 13 residues. Trimming took off 5 bases at V and 1 base at J, with 8 bases between the two ends. The CDR3 is CASSPPGNTEAFF. The CDR3 nucleotides are TGTGCCAGTAGTCCCCCCGGGAACACTGAAGCTTTCTTT. Full variable domain (missing parts from reference TRBV19 and TRBJ1-1): DGGITQSPKYLFRKEGQNVTLSCEQNLNHDAMYWYRQDPGQGLRLIYYSQIVNDFQKGDIAEGYSVSREKKESFPLTVTSAQKNPTAFYLCASSPPGNTEAFFGQGTRLTVV.

This chain links TRBV19 with TRBJ2-7, with D perhaps matching TRBD1 (6 bases). Trimming pared 3 bases from V and 3 bases from J, leaving 12 bases between. CDR1 is LNHDA, CDR2 SQIVND, per germline (reference sequence). The CDR3 extends over 14 amino acids. CDR3 in amino acids: CASSISGEYYEQYF. CDR3 nucleotide sequence: TGTGCCAGTAGTATTTCAGGGGAATACTACGAGCAGTACTTC.

The V gene is TRBV30, the J gene TRBJ1-1; D may be TRBD1 (6 bases). Looked up from germline, CDR1 is GTSNPN and CDR2 is SVGIG (reference sequence). V lost 8 bases to trimming and J lost 4 bases, with 17 bases between them. This CDR3 spans 13 amino acids. The DNA of the CDR3 is TGTGCCGCAAAGACAGGCGTAGGCACTGAAGCTTTCTTT. It translates to CAAKTGVGTEAFF.

The chain recombines TRBV12-2 with TRBJ1-6. TRBV12-2 is a pseudogene. The CDR3 length is 11 residues. The CDR3 reads CASRPHSPLHF. The CDR3, as DNA: TGTGCAAGTCGCCCCCATTCACCCCTCCACTTT.

About this clone itself: The sample has other DNA sequences that encode this CDR3 too. V is TRBV3-1 (or the pseudogene TRBV3-2) and J is TRBJ1-5, with D maybe TRBD1 (5 bases). The CDR3 spans 15 residues. Germline CDR1 LGHDT, CDR2 YNNKEL (reference sequence). V was pared by 4 bases and J by 0 bases, with 10 bases between. The CDR3: CASSLGTDSNQPQHF. Here the CDR3 DNA reads TGTGCCAGCAGCCTCGGGACGGATAGCAATCAGCCCCAGCATTTT.

The chain has TRBV18 and TRBJ1-1; D remains ambiguous. The CDR3 covers 15 residues. Trimming took 6 bases from V and 5 from J, leaving 19 bases between them. The germline V gene encodes CDR1 KGHSH and CDR2 LQKENI. The CDR3 spells CASSARSGIGTEAFF. CDR3 sequence (DNA): TGTGCCAGCTCCGCCCGGTCGGGGATTGGAACTGAAGCTTTCTTT.

The chain links TRBV7-8 to TRBJ2-1; 8 bases agree with TRBD2. J lost 8 bases, V lost 5 bases, and 8 bases had no gene match. Germline V gives CDR1 SGHVS, CDR2 FQNEAQ. This CDR3 comprises 14 residues. The CDR3 bases are TGTGCCAGCAGCCTCGGGACTAGAGATGATGAGCAGTTCTTC. Translation: CASSLGTRDDEQFF.

As for this clone: The junction and the germline gene differ at one end; a read error may be behind it. The genes are TRBV4-2 and TRBJ1-3; D unresolved. Germline-derived CDR1 and CDR2 are LGHNA and YNFKEQ. The CDR3 contains 17 residues. CDR3 bases: TGTGCCAGCAGTCAAGATAGAAACGGGGTCTCTGGAAACACCATATATTTT. Translation: CASSQDRNGVSGNTIYF.

The count of this clone is one. V gene TRBV5-6 combines with J gene TRBJ1-4; D unresolved. The germline gives CDR1 SGHDT, CDR2 YYEEEE. Between the trimmed V and J ends, which lost 5 bases and 5 bases, there was a span of 13 bases. The CDR3 totals 14 residues. DNA for the CDR3: TGTGCCAGCAGTTGGCCTGCGGGCAATGAAAAACTGTTTTTT. Translating it yields CASSWPAGNEKLFF.

This clone came up once. The V gene is TRBV7-9, the J gene TRBJ2-3; no firm D call. There are 13 residues in the CDR3. Germline V gene lookup returns CDR1 SEHNR and CDR2 FQNEAQ (reference sequence). V was cut by 1 base and J by 2 bases, with 4 bases left in between. The CDR3 loop reads CASSLGTTDTQYF. CDR3 nucleotides: TGTGCCAGCAGCTTAGGTACCACAGATACGCAGTATTTT.

This CDR3 reads CSVEGTRGWEQYF. The CDR3 DNA is TGCAGCGTTGAAGGTACCAGGGGGTGGGAGCAGTACTTC. The rearrangement uses TRBV29-1 and TRBJ2-7, with TRBD1 matching 7 bases. CDR3 length equals 13 residues. Germline-derived CDR1 and CDR2 are SQVTM and ANQGSEA. J lost 7 bases, V lost 1 base, and 7 bases had no gene match.

The CDR3 DNA sequence: TGTGCCATCAGTGAGGATAACAGGTCTCCCTACGAGCAGTACTTC. This translates into CAISEDNRSPYEQYF. This sequence joins TRBV10-3 and TRBJ2-7; TRBD1 might be the D (5 bases). Trimming stripped 2 bases from V and 2 bases from J, with 13 bases between. Germline-derived CDR1 and CDR2 are ENHRY and SYGVKD. CDR3 length: 15 amino acids.

This rearrangement joins TRBV11-2 to TRBJ2-3; no clear D. Trimming stripped 2 bases from V and 2 bases from J, with 14 bases between. In germline, CDR1 is SGHAT, CDR2 FQNNGV. This CDR3 is built from 16 residues. CDR3 sequence reads: CASSLNPLSTTDTQYF. The CDR3 DNA reads TGTGCCAGCAGCTTAAATCCACTAAGTACCACAGATACGCAGTATTTT.

The chain combines TRBV5-6 with TRBJ1-5; no firm D call. Germline loops: CDR1 SGHDT, CDR2 YYEEEE. V was cut by 4 bases and J by 0 bases, with 14 bases left in between. This CDR3 has 16 residues. CDR3 sequence (DNA): TGTGCCAGCAGCCAGTACGTACGGGTTAGCAATCAGCCCCAGCATTTT. Protein sequence: CASSQYVRVSNQPQHF.

CDR3 sequence reads: CASSLLEAAQETQYF. For the CDR3, the DNA is TGTGCCAGCAGCTTATTGGAGGCAGCTCAAGAGACCCAGTACTTC. The V and J genes are TRBV11-1 and TRBJ2-5; possible D gene TRBD2, 5 bases. The germline V gene encodes CDR1 SGHAT and CDR2 FQDESV (reference sequence). V shed 2 bases and J shed 2 bases, with 12 bases lying between them. The CDR3 is made up of 15 amino acids. Based on the CDR3 plus reference TRBV11-1 and TRBJ2-5, the full variable domain is EAEVAQSPRYKITEKSQAVAFWCDPISGHATLYWYRQILGQGPELLVQFQDESVVDDSQLPKDRFSAERLKGVDSTLKIQPAELGDSAMYLCASSLLEAAQETQYFGPGTRLLVL.

The rearrangement uses TRBV3-1 (or the pseudogene TRBV3-2) and TRBJ1-6, with no clear D. V lost 1 base to trimming and J lost 5 bases, with 9 bases between them. The CDR3 loop spans 15 amino acids. The germline CDR1 and CDR2 sequences are LGHDT and YNNKEL (reference sequence). This CDR3 reads CASSQAAGNNSPLHF. In DNA, the CDR3 is TGTGCCAGCAGCCAAGCCGCGGGGAATAATTCACCCCTCCACTTT.

The chain has TRBV4-2 and TRBJ2-7; 7 bases align to TRBD1. Trimming cost V 2 bases and J 0 bases; bases outside gene matches: 7. This CDR3 comprises 16 residues. The V gene's germline CDR1 is LGHNA and CDR2 YNFKEQ. The CDR3 here is CASSQTNRGDSYEQYF. The CDR3 nucleotides read TGTGCCAGCAGCCAAACCAACAGGGGCGACTCCTACGAGCAGTACTTC.

This chain connects TRBV7-9 to TRBJ1-3, with D uncertain. The CDR3 is made up of 17 amino acids. V lost 6 bases to trimming and J lost 0 bases, with 18 bases between them. Germline V gene sequence: CDR1 SEHNR, CDR2 FQNEAQ (reference sequence). The CDR3 DNA reads TGTGCCAGCAGTAGAGGTTTAACAGAAAACTCTGGAAACACCATATATTTT. Protein product: CASSRGLTENSGNTIYF.

This chain joins TRBV12-3 or TRBV12-4 and TRBJ2-7; no definite D call. This CDR3 region has 10 residues. V dropped 5 bases and J dropped 3 bases, with 2 bases sitting between them. CDR3 bases: TGTGCCAGCAGTGGCTACGAGCAGTACTTC. Translation gives CASSGYEQYF.

The gene calls are TRBV6-5 and TRBJ1-4; D ambiguous. Per germline, CDR1 MNHEY and CDR2 SVGAGI. CDR3 length equals 12 residues. The ends were cut back, 7 bases at V and 8 bases at J, with 11 bases in the middle. This CDR3 is CASNRLREKLFF. CDR3 nucleotide sequence: TGTGCCAGCAATCGTCTACGGGAAAAACTGTTTTTT.

The chain couples TRBV5-1 to TRBJ1-1, with 7 bases that match TRBD1. With V trimmed by 0 bases and J by 1 base, 3 bases remained unmatched. Germline V lookup: CDR1 SGHRS, CDR2 YFSETQ. This CDR3 comprises 15 residues. The CDR3 loop reads CASSLAQGENTEAFF. CDR3 in DNA: TGCGCCAGCAGCTTGGCCCAGGGGGAGAACACTGAAGCTTTCTTT.

This chain joins TRBV19 and TRBJ1-2; D is ambiguous. This CDR3 is 14 amino acids long. The germline V and J ends were trimmed by 1 base and 6 bases, with 12 bases remaining between them. From germline, CDR1 is LNHDA and CDR2 SQIVND (reference sequence). In nucleotides, the CDR3 is TGTGCCAGTAGTATAGTTGCCAGTCGGCATGGCTACACCTTC. It specifies CASSIVASRHGYTF.

The chain uses TRBV4-1 and TRBJ1-3, with 9 bases lining up with TRBD1. The V gene end was trimmed by 6 bases and the J gene end by 3 bases; junction bases not matched to a gene: 15. The CDR3 has 18 amino acids. The germline V gene encodes CDR1 MGHRA and CDR2 YSYEKL. CDR3 nucleotide sequence: TGCGCCAGCAGGGGCGTGGGACAGGGCAGCAAAAATGGAAACACCATATATTTT. Its translation is CASRGVGQGSKNGNTIYF.

The V and J genes are TRBV4-3 and TRBJ1-4; perhaps TRBD1 as D (5 bases). Germline V lookup: CDR1 LGHNA, CDR2 YSLEER. The CDR3 length is 15 residues. Trimming shortened V by 4 bases and J by 8 bases, and 17 bases separated the two germline ends. CDR3 nucleotides: TGCGCCAGCAGCCTCCATAAGGGGTTTGAGGAAAAACTGTTTTTT. Translating it yields CASSLHKGFEEKLFF.